This T cell receptor (beta chain) was observed in a study of human T cells and chemical hapten exposure. Time point: pre-sensitization, week 0. Treatment given: therapeutic diphenylcyclopropenone sensitization with weekly scalp DPC. This clonotype was observed a handful of times. The germline V gene encodes CDR1 SGHVS and CDR2 FQNEAQ. This CDR3 has 14 residues. V lost 6 bases, J lost 5 bases, and 7 bases stayed unmatched. TCRdb used MiXCR to reprocess the RACE reads, holding one entry per CDR3 protein. The sample contains around 300,000 distinct CDR3 sequences, about 5% of which appear only once. V is TRBV7-8 and J is TRBJ1-5, with 7 bases matching TRBD1. The material was whole blood, obtained in connection with sensitization to the hapten diphenylcyclopropenone (DPC). The source is a woman aged 18-29 years with alopecia areata. Some clones in this sample may be carry-over from other donors' samples. Here the CDR3 reads CASRVGQDDQPQHF. For the CDR3, the DNA is TGTGCCAGCAGAGTCGGACAGGATGATCAGCCCCAGCATTTT.